The TCR beta chain described here comes from a study of long-term antiretroviral therapy in people with HIV. About the research overall: In the earliest collections, sampling predates the 2015 immediate-ART recommendation by about a decade. Findings and caveats of the study: Clonotypes expanded prior to ART showed repertoire dominance at all sampled time points.

A v3.0 immunoSEQ assay was performed at survey level. The table came from immunoSEQ multiplex PCR; TCRdb's copy has only in-frame clones and leaves some out. The repertoire holds 30,000 or so clones, with 88% as singletons. Each HIV-infected participant was given treatment in the United States. Notes on this clone: No antigen is known for it.

The sequencing used unsorted PBMCs, collected 0.5 years after starting antiretroviral therapy. The receptor's source is a woman aged 18-30 years with HIV.

The CDR3 sequence: CASSVAGEGNEQFF. The CDR3 nucleotides are TGTGCCAGCAGCGTCGCGGGAGAAGGCAATGAGCAGTTCTTC. The chain is built from TRBV6-4 and TRBJ2-1; 7 nucleotides line up with TRBD2. This CDR3 spans 14 amino acids. V lost 6 bases to trimming and J lost 6 bases; unmatched junction nucleotides: 8. Looked up from germline, CDR1 is MRHNA and CDR2 is SNTAGT.